Listed below are T cell receptor beta chains from one sample, sequenced in a study of OX40 agonist ivuxolimab in advanced cancers. The assay was immunoSEQ multiplex PCR, and TCRdb's table has in-frame clones only and misses some. The table records some 86,000 clones, around 82% of them present only once. Sequencing used CD4+ or CD8+ T cells sorted from blood, obtained in a trial of the OX40 agonist ivuxolimab. These TCRs come from an adult with an advanced solid tumor such as melanoma, head and neck, liver or kidney cancer. CDR3s include the opening cysteine and the closing phenylalanine or tryptophan. Fields, in order: D gene, clone size, J gene, V gene, CDR3 protein, CDR3 DNA. The D gene is left open where the match is weak. Only part of the rows carry a size: once, few, many, or a class if the clone is expanded.

d_call: .; clone_size: .; j_call: TRBJ2-7; v_call: TRBV9; cdr3_aa: CASSPRNTVTPYYEQYF; cdr3_nt: TGTGCCAGCAGCCCAAGGAACACGGTCACCCCCTACTACGAGCAGTACTTC
d_call: TRBD2; clone_size: .; j_call: TRBJ2-1; v_call: TRBV10-3; cdr3_aa: CAIRGGGSYNEQFF; cdr3_nt: TGTGCCATCAGGGGCGGGGGCTCCTACAATGAGCAGTTCTTC
d_call: .; clone_size: .; j_call: TRBJ1-6; v_call: TRBV5-4; cdr3_aa: CASSLDRVNSPLHF; cdr3_nt: TGTGCCAGCAGCTTGGACAGGGTTAATTCACCCCTCCACTTT
d_call: .; clone_size: .; j_call: TRBJ1-1; v_call: TRBV7-9; cdr3_aa: CASSLRPSEAFF; cdr3_nt: TGTGCCAGCAGCCTTCGGCCCTCTGAAGCTTTCTTT
d_call: .; clone_size: .; j_call: TRBJ2-7; v_call: TRBV7-9; cdr3_aa: CASSYRSSYEQYF; cdr3_nt: TGTGCCAGCAGCTATAGGAGCTCCTACGAGCAGTACTTC
d_call: TRBD1; clone_size: once; j_call: TRBJ2-3; v_call: TRBV7-3; cdr3_aa: CASSPGGQARSDTQYF; cdr3_nt: TGTGCCAGCAGCCCTGGGGGACAGGCCCGTTCAGATACGCAGTATTTT
d_call: TRBD1; clone_size: .; j_call: TRBJ1-1; v_call: TRBV9; cdr3_aa: CASSVGGGLNTEAFF; cdr3_nt: TGTGCCAGCAGCGTGGGAGGGGGCTTGAACACTGAAGCTTTCTTT
d_call: .; clone_size: .; j_call: TRBJ1-3; v_call: TRBV18; cdr3_aa: CASSPTTDRSSGNTIYF; cdr3_nt: TGTGCCAGCTCACCAACGACCGACAGGAGCTCTGGAAACACCATATATTTT
d_call: TRBD2; clone_size: .; j_call: TRBJ2-7; v_call: TRBV2; cdr3_aa: CASSALLAGFGEQYF; cdr3_nt: TGTGCCAGCAGTGCACTTCTAGCGGGATTCGGGGAGCAGTACTTC
d_call: TRBD1; clone_size: few; j_call: TRBJ2-7; v_call: TRBV2; cdr3_aa: CASNRDRAYEQYF; cdr3_nt: TGTGCCAGCAACCGGGACAGGGCCTACGAGCAGTACTTC
d_call: .; clone_size: .; j_call: TRBJ1-3; v_call: TRBV4-1; cdr3_aa: CASSQGEGAGNTIYF; cdr3_nt: TGCGCCAGCAGCCAGGGAGAGGGAGCTGGAAACACCATATATTTT
d_call: .; clone_size: few; j_call: TRBJ2-5; v_call: TRBV11-3; cdr3_aa: CASSSSTTLGGAPETQYF; cdr3_nt: TGTGCCAGCAGCTCCTCTACTACCCTAGGGGGGGCTCCCGAGACCCAGTACTTC
d_call: .; clone_size: .; j_call: TRBJ2-1; v_call: TRBV2; cdr3_aa: CASSEAERIYNEQFF; cdr3_nt: TGTGCCAGCAGTGAAGCTGAGCGGATATACAATGAGCAGTTCTTC
d_call: .; clone_size: .; j_call: TRBJ1-5; v_call: TRBV7-9; cdr3_aa: CASSLGGQPQHF; cdr3_nt: TGTGCCAGCAGCCTGGGGGGTCAGCCCCAGCATTTT
d_call: TRBD2; clone_size: .; j_call: TRBJ2-1; v_call: TRBV5-1; cdr3_aa: CASSLTSGTNNEQFF; cdr3_nt: TGCGCCAGCAGCTTAACTAGCGGGACCAACAATGAGCAGTTCTTC
d_call: .; clone_size: .; j_call: TRBJ2-1; v_call: TRBV11-3; cdr3_aa: CASSLSGASNEQFF; cdr3_nt: TGTGCCAGCAGCTTATCGGGGGCGAGTAATGAGCAGTTCTTC
d_call: .; clone_size: .; j_call: TRBJ2-7; v_call: TRBV30; cdr3_aa: CAWNLGYEQYF; cdr3_nt: TGTGCCTGGAACCTGGGCTACGAGCAGTACTTC
d_call: TRBD1; clone_size: once; j_call: TRBJ2-7; v_call: TRBV28; cdr3_aa: CAISGGTRNEQYF; cdr3_nt: TGTGCCATCTCAGGGGGAACCCGGAACGAGCAGTACTTC
d_call: TRBD2; clone_size: .; j_call: TRBJ2-2; v_call: TRBV4-2; cdr3_aa: CASSQYSGSIGELFF; cdr3_nt: TGTGCCAGCAGCCAATACAGCGGGAGCATCGGGGAGCTGTTTTTT